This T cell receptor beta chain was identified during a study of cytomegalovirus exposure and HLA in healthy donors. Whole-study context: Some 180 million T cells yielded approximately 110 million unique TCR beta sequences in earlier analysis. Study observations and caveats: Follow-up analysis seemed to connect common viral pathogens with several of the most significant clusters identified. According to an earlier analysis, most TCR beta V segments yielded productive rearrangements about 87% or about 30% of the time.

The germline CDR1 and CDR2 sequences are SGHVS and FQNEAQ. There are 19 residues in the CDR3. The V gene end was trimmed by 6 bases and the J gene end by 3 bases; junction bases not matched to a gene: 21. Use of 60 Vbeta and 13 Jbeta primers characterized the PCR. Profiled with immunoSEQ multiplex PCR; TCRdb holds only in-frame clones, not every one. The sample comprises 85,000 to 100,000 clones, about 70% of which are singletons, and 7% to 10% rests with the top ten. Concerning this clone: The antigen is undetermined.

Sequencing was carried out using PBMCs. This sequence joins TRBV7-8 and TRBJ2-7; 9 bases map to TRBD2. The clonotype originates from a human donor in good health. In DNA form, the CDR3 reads TGTGCCAGCAGTCCACGGCTGGCGGGAGGGCCTACCCGTAGCTACGAGCAGTACTTC. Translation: CASSPRLAGGPTRSYEQYF.